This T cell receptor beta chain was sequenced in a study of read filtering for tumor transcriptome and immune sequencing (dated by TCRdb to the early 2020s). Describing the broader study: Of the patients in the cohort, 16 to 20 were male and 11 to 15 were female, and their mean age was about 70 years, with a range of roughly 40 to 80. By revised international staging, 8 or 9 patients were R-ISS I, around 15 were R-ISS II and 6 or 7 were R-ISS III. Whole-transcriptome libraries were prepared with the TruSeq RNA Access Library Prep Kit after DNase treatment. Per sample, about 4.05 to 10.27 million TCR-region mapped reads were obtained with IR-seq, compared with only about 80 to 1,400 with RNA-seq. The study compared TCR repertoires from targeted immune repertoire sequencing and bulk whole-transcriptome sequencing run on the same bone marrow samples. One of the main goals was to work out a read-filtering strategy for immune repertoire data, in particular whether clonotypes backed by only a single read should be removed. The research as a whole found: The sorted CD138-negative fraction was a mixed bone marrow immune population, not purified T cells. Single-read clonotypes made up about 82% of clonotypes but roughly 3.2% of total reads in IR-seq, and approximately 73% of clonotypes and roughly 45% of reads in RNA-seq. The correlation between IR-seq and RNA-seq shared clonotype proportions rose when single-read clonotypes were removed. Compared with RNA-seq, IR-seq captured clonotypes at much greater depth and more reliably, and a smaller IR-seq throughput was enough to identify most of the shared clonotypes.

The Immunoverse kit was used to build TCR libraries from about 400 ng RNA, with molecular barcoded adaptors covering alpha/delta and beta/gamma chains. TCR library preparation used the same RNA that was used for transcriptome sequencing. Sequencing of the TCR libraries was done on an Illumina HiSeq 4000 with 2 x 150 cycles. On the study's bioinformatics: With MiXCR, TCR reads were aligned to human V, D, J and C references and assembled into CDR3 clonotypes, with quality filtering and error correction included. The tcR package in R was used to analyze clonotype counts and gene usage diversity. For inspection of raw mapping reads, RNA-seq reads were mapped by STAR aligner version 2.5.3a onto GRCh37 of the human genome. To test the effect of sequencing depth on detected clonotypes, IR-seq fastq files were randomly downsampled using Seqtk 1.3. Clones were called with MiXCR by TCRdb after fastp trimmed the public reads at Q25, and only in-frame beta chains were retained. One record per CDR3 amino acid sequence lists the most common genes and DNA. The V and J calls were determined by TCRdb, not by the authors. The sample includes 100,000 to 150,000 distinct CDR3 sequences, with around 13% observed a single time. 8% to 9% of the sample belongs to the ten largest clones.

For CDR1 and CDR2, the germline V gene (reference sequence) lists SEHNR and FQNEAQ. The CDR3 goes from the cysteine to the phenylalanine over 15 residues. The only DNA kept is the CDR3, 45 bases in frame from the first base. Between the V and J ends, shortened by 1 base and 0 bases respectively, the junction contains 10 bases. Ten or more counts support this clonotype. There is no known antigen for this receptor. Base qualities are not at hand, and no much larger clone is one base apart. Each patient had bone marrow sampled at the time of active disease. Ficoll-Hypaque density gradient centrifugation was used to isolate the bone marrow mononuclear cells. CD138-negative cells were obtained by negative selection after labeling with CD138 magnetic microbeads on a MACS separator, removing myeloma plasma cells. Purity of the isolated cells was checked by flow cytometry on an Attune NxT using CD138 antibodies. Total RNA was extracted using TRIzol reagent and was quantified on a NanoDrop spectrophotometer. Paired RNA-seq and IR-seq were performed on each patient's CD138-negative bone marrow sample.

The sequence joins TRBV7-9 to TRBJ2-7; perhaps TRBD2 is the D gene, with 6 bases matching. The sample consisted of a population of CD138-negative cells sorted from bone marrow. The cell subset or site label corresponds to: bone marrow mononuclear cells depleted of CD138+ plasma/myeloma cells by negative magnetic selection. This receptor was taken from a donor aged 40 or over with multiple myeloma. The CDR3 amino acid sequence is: CASSLEKTSSYEQYF. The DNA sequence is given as TGTGCCAGCAGCTTAGAAAAGACTAGCTCCTACGAGCAGTACTTC.